These T cell receptor beta chains were read from a single sample in a study of response to subunit inactivated influenza vaccine. TCRdb reanalysed the RT-PCR reads using MiXCR and keeps one entry per CDR3 protein. The sample carries more than 700,000 distinct CDR3 sequences, about 20% recorded once. The sample consisted of PBMCs from blood, taken around 5 days after vaccination. The receptors shown here come from a man over 45 who received an inactivated influenza vaccine. Each CDR3 is given without its conserved first and last residue.

V: TRBV15
J: TRBJ2-5
CDR3: ATSRDRPAAETQY

V: TRBV7-8
J: TRBJ1-1
CDR3: ASSLARLGAKGAF

V: TRBV20-1
J: TRBJ2-7
CDR3: SAYTGTLTSYEQY

V: TRBV4-3
J: TRBJ2-3
CDR3: ASSQLAGGGPDTQY

V: TRBV10-3
J: TRBJ2-5
CDR3: AIGVGETQY

V: TRBV7-9
J: TRBJ2-7
CDR3: ASSWDRRYEQY

V: TRBV7-9
J: TRBJ1-1
CDR3: ASSFGNRAF

V: TRBV11-2
J: TRBJ2-1
CDR3: ASSLDYAYNEQF

V: TRBV9
J: TRBJ2-1
CDR3: ASSVDRGSGNEQF

V: TRBV5-1
J: TRBJ2-5
CDR3: ASSPGQGGRETQY

V: TRBV6-4
J: TRBJ1-2
CDR3: ASTTLRDREANYGYT

V: TRBV20-1
J: TRBJ2-3
CDR3: SAIGGISTDTQY

V: TRBV12-3/TRBV12-4
J: TRBJ2-3
CDR3: ATVSGGTDTQY

V: TRBV20-1
J: TRBJ2-3
CDR3: SARRNGMRSTDTQY

V: TRBV2
J: TRBJ2-1
CDR3: TSSPTGTSGAARNEQF

V: TRBV5-5
J: TRBJ2-1
CDR3: ASRPGTRPIFSYNEQF

V: TRBV7-9
J: TRBJ2-5
CDR3: ASSLGLVGTETQY

V: TRBV12-3/TRBV12-4
J: TRBJ1-5
CDR3: ASSWGLSNQPQH

V: TRBV6-2/TRBV6-3
J: TRBJ1-1
CDR3: ASSDRGRMNTEAF

V: TRBV20-1
J: TRBJ2-1
CDR3: SATGTRSEQF

V: TRBV12-3/TRBV12-4
J: TRBJ2-1
CDR3: ASRPLTEYNEQF

V: TRBV16
J: TRBJ1-6
CDR3: ASSQSTNSPLH

V: TRBV3-1
J: TRBJ1-1
CDR3: ASSQVRDREAF

V: TRBV9
J: TRBJ1-1
CDR3: ASSAPVDRGGSMNTEAF

V: TRBV7-9
J: TRBJ2-3
CDR3: ASSLAQTDTQY

V: TRBV6-2/TRBV6-3
J: TRBJ2-7
CDR3: ASSYRTGGLEQY

V: TRBV11-1
J: TRBJ2-7
CDR3: ASSLWRRPYEQY

V: TRBV20-1
J: TRBJ2-7
CDR3: SASRDTLIYEQY

V: TRBV10-3
J: TRBJ2-1
CDR3: AISGPGRANEQF

V: TRBV10-3
J: TRBJ2-7
CDR3: AISAELGGRGQY

V: TRBV20-1
J: TRBJ1-1
CDR3: SAAYRVRNTEAF

V: TRBV7-3
J: TRBJ2-3
CDR3: ASSPSAGSSDTQY

V: TRBV4-2
J: TRBJ1-6
CDR3: ASSQDSSPLH

V: TRBV20-1
J: TRBJ2-7
CDR3: SARPGVDEQY

V: TRBV7-9
J: TRBJ2-1
CDR3: ASSPRLRGGENEQF

V: TRBV6-1
J: TRBJ2-7
CDR3: ASSGRGSYEQY

V: TRBV29-1
J: TRBJ2-5
CDR3: SVRMGGETQY

V: TRBV3-1
J: TRBJ2-1
CDR3: ASSVEGGAGYNEQF

V: TRBV4-3
J: TRBJ2-3
CDR3: ASSQDWAGGVDTQY

V: TRBV11-2
J: TRBJ2-7
CDR3: ASSRGTSGLSYEQY